A single sample gave rise to the 17 T cell receptor beta chains below, sequenced in a study of control samples from healthy donors and cancer patients. Sequencing was performed with immunoSEQ multiplex PCR; in TCRdb, only in-frame clones are kept and a portion is missing. The data hold some 79,000 clones, with more than 75% observed a single time. Sequenced input: blood. All receptors derive from a woman between 50 and 59 years old in good health.

The chain recombines TRBV30 with TRBJ1-2; no clear D gene. Germline V gives CDR1 GTSNPN, CDR2 SVGIG (reference sequence). The CDR3 length is 13 residues. Trimming took off 0 bases at V and 5 bases at J, with 10 bases between the two ends. The CDR3 bases are TGTGCCTGGAGTGTTGGGTTTAGATATGGCTACACCTTC. Protein product: CAWSVGFRYGYTF.

This sequence joins TRBV6-1 and TRBJ2-3; unclear D gene. Germline CDR1 reads MNHNS; CDR2 reads SASEGT. V lost 3 bases, J lost 4 bases, and 11 bases lay in between. This CDR3 is 14 amino acids long. CDR3 in DNA: TGTGCCAGCAGTGAGGCTTATTGGTCAGATACGCAGTATTTT. Translation: CASSEAYWSDTQYF.

In DNA, the CDR3 is TGTGCCAGCCGTCCCCAGGAGAGGGTCACCTATGGCTACACCTTC. Amino acid sequence: CASRPQERVTYGYTF. The V call is TRBV6-6, the J call TRBJ1-2; D not certain. Germline CDR1 and CDR2: MNHNY and SVGAGI (reference sequence). This CDR3 comprises 15 residues. The V gene lost 8 bases and the J gene lost 4 bases, with 20 bases spanning the gap.

The chain carries TRBV18 and TRBJ2-3; 7 bases are a match to TRBD2. V was clipped by 3 bases and J by 2 bases; unmatched bases: 8. The CDR3 sequence is 16 residues long. Germline V lookup: CDR1 KGHSH, CDR2 LQKENI. CDR3 region: CASSPLRGGFTDTQYF. DNA of the CDR3: TGTGCCAGCTCACCCCTTCGCGGGGGATTCACAGATACGCAGTATTTT.

V and J are TRBV10-3 and TRBJ1-6; D possibly corresponds to TRBD1 (6 bases). CDR3 length: 14 residues. V dropped 10 bases and J dropped 9 bases, with 19 bases sitting between them. Germline CDR1 and CDR2: ENHRY and SYGVKD. The CDR3 coding sequence is TGTGCCACCCGAAATAGACAGGAAGGTTCACCCCTCCACTTT. Encoded protein: CATRNRQEGSPLHF.

This clone was detected only a few times. The chain uses TRBV19 and TRBJ2-2; D is perhaps TRBD1 (6 bases). In germline, CDR1 is LNHDA, CDR2 SQIVND (reference sequence). V shed 6 bases and J shed 6 bases, with 11 bases lying between them. The CDR3 contains 13 residues. CDR3 loop: CASSREGAGELFF. The CDR3 nucleotides read TGTGCCAGTAGCCGAGAGGGGGCCGGGGAGCTGTTTTTT.

The gene calls are TRBV11-3 and TRBJ2-1, with D perhaps TRBD1 (5 bases). CDR1 and CDR2 from the germline V gene are SGHNT and YENEEA. This CDR3 spans 12 amino acids. The V end was cut by 5 bases, the J end by 10 bases, with 12 bases between. The CDR3 sequence is CASSILAGEQFF. The CDR3 DNA is TGTGCCAGCAGCATCTTGGCAGGGGAGCAGTTCTTC.

The sample holds one count of this clone. At one end, the junction sequence differs from germline, possibly due to a read error. In nucleotides, the CDR3 is TGCGCCAGCAGCCAAGATGAGGCGCGCCGTCTCTTC. Its translation: CASSQDEARRLF. The gene calls are TRBV4-1 and TRBJ2-1; D ambiguous. The CDR3 sequence is 12 residues long. CDR1 MGHRA and CDR2 YSYEKL come from the germline V gene.

The chain joins TRBV19 to TRBJ2-1; tentatively, D is TRBD2 (5 bases). The germline CDR1 and CDR2 sequences are LNHDA and SQIVND (reference sequence). V gave up 4 bases and J gave up 1 base, with 8 bases separating them. The length of the CDR3 is 14 residues. The DNA of the CDR3 is TGTGCCAGTAGTAGGTGGGAGTCCTACAATGAGCAGTTCTTC. This gives the protein CASSRWESYNEQFF.

By proportion, this clone is medium-sized. Other DNA sequences of this sample code for an identical CDR3. The V call is TRBV4-1, the J call TRBJ2-1, with TRBD2 identical over 8 bases. J was trimmed by 5 bases and V by 3 bases; bases with no gene match: 6. The CDR3 is made up of 15 amino acids. Germline V gene data show CDR1 as MGHRA and CDR2 as YSYEKL. The CDR3 region has the DNA TGCGCCAGCAGCCATCGGGGGGGGTCAAACAATGAGCAGTTCTTC. As protein: CASSHRGGSNNEQFF.

This chain uses TRBV5-1 with TRBJ2-1; D is perhaps TRBD2 (7 bases). V was trimmed by 4 bases and J by 9 bases, leaving 20 bases between them. Germline V gene lookup returns CDR1 SGHRS and CDR2 YFSETQ. The CDR3 has 15 amino acids. This CDR3 is CASSPGGQGRLEQFF. The DNA for the CDR3 is TGCGCCAGCAGCCCGGGGGGACAAGGTCGTCTTGAGCAGTTCTTC.

This clone has a handful of counts. The chain employs TRBV5-1 and TRBJ1-5; maybe TRBD1 (5 bases). V was trimmed by 4 bases and J by 6 bases, leaving 14 bases between them. The CDR3 runs to 14 residues. Looked up from germline, CDR1 is SGHRS and CDR2 is YFSETQ. Here the CDR3 DNA reads TGCGCCAGCAGCGAGGCCCAGGGAGGTCAGCCCCAGCATTTT. This encodes CASSEAQGGQPQHF.

This chain connects TRBV4-2 to TRBJ2-2, with a weak D call TRBD2 (5 bases). In germline, CDR1 is LGHNA, CDR2 YNFKEQ. The V end lost 4 bases, the J end lost 0 bases, and 12 bases lay between the germline ends. The CDR3 has 16 amino acids. The CDR3 protein is CASSPAGRANTGELFF. Here the CDR3 DNA reads TGTGCCAGCAGCCCGGCGGGCCGCGCGAACACCGGGGAGCTGTTTTTT.

V gene TRBV3-1 (or the pseudogene TRBV3-2) combines with J gene TRBJ1-6; D is ambiguous. The V end was cut by 4 bases, the J end by 7 bases, with 8 bases between. The CDR3 has 13 amino acids. The germline CDR1 and CDR2 sequences are LGHDT and YNNKEL (reference sequence). The CDR3 loop reads CASSRGNNSPLHF. The CDR3 bases are TGTGCCAGCAGCCGCGGGAACAATTCACCCCTCCACTTT.

This chain connects TRBV25-1 to TRBJ2-1, with D perhaps TRBD1 (5 bases). The length of the CDR3 is 15 residues. Trimming took off 2 bases at V and 0 bases at J, with 8 bases between the two ends. The germline CDR1 and CDR2 sequences are MGHDK and SYGVNS. This CDR3 reads CASSEKRGSYNEQFF. In DNA, the CDR3 is TGTGCCAGCAGTGAAAAAAGGGGCTCCTACAATGAGCAGTTCTTC.

The gene calls are TRBV30 and TRBJ1-2; 9 positions match TRBD1. V dropped 4 bases and J dropped 2; count of bases not matched to a gene: 8. The CDR3 covers 15 residues. Germline CDR1 is GTSNPN and CDR2 is SVGIG (reference sequence). The CDR3 DNA reads TGTGCCTGGAACAAAGGACAGGGGAGCAACTATGGCTACACCTTC. Translating it yields CAWNKGQGSNYGYTF.

V and J are TRBV6-1 and TRBJ2-7; D might be TRBD2 (5 bases). Per germline, CDR1 MNHNS and CDR2 SASEGT. The V and J ends lost 2 bases and 3 bases respectively, with 8 bases between them. The length of the CDR3 is 13 residues. The DNA for the CDR3 is TGTGCCAGCAGTGAATCTACTAGCTACGAGCAGTACTTC. Protein sequence: CASSESTSYEQYF.